These 25 T cell receptor beta chains originate from one sample sequenced in a study of blood T cell repertoires in COVID-19. Using immunoSEQ multiplex PCR, the repertoire was profiled, and TCRdb retains in-frame clones only, with some absent. Among more than 150,000 clones listed, roughly four fifths were seen once. Sample: PBMCs or T cells enriched from blood (not recorded which). These receptors were collected from a man aged 40-50 years who had recovered from COVID-19.

This rearrangement joins TRBV30 to TRBJ2-2, with 7 bases lining up with TRBD1. Germline trimming cut 1 base from V and 3 bases from J; bases unmatched to any gene: 2. This CDR3 contains 14 residues. Germline lookup yields CDR1 GTSNPN and CDR2 SVGIG (reference sequence). CDR3 loop: CAWSAGGYTGELFF. CDR3 bases: TGTGCCTGGAGTGCAGGGGGTTACACCGGGGAGCTGTTTTTT. Full variable domain (rest looked up from reference TRBV30 and TRBJ2-2): SQTIHQWPATLVQPVGSPLSLECTVEGTSNPNLYWYRQAAGRGLQLLFYSVGIGQISSEVPQNLSASRPQDRQFILSSKKLLLSDSGFYLCAWSAGGYTGELFFGEGSRLTVL.

This clone was seen once. This chain links TRBV7-6 with TRBJ1-1; TRBD1 matches 8 bases. Germline V gives CDR1 SGHVS, CDR2 FNYEAQ. The V gene end was trimmed by 2 bases and the J gene end by 1 base; junction bases not matched to a gene: 6. There are 16 residues in the CDR3. CDR3 nucleotide sequence: TGTGCCAGCAGCTTAAGGCAGGGGGCACGGAACACTGAAGCTTTCTTT. This codes for CASSLRQGARNTEAFF.

This chain connects TRBV28 to TRBJ2-2; 7 nucleotides align to TRBD2. The germline CDR1 and CDR2 sequences are MDHEN and SYDVKM. CDR3 length: 15 residues. J lost 6 bases, V lost 9 bases, and 13 bases had no gene match. CDR3 residues: CARPQTSRSPGELFF. CDR3 nucleotides: TGTGCCAGACCCCAGACTAGCCGGAGTCCCGGGGAGCTGTTTTTT.

The chain links TRBV18 to TRBJ1-2; 7 bases are shared with TRBD1. V lost 3 bases, J lost 3 bases, and 7 bases stayed unmatched. The CDR3 extends over 15 amino acids. Germline V gene lookup returns CDR1 KGHSH and CDR2 LQKENI. The CDR3 here is CASSPYRGPDYGYTF. The CDR3 bases are TGTGCCAGCTCACCGTATAGGGGGCCGGACTATGGCTACACCTTC.

This rearrangement joins TRBV5-6 to TRBJ2-1; 13 bases agree with TRBD2. Trimming cost V 4 bases and J 8 bases; bases outside gene matches: 9. The CDR3 spans 16 residues. Per the germline V gene, CDR1 is SGHDT and CDR2 is YYEEEE. In nucleotides, the CDR3 is TGTGCCAGCAGCGGAACCGGGACTAGCGGGAACGATGAGCAGTTCTTC. Its protein is CASSGTGTSGNDEQFF.

The chain links TRBV4-3 to TRBJ1-2, with a weak D call TRBD1 (5 bases). From germline, CDR1 is LGHNA and CDR2 YSLEER. Trimming cost V 0 bases and J 2 bases, with 7 bases left between them. This CDR3 comprises 14 residues. CDR3 in DNA: TGCGCCAGCAGCCAAGAGACAGCCAACTATGGCTACACCTTC. Its translation: CASSQETANYGYTF.

The chain links TRBV10-3 to TRBJ2-2; 9 bases agree with TRBD2. The CDR3 covers 14 residues. J gave up 8 bases and V 8 bases, and 9 bases lay outside the gene matches. Germline V gene sequence: CDR1 ENHRY, CDR2 SYGVKD. CDR3 sequence (DNA): TGTGCCATCCAGCGGGAGGCCTCCGTGGGGGAGCTGTTTTTT. Amino acids: CAIQREASVGELFF.

The chain recombines TRBV13 with TRBJ2-7, with TRBD1 as a possible D gene (7 bases). CDR1 and CDR2 from the germline V gene are PRHDT and FYEKMQ (reference sequence). Trimming left V 5 bases short and J 1 base short, with 18 bases between. The CDR3 is 16 residues long. Here the CDR3 reads CASSLRQGRGSYEQYF. CDR3 nucleotide sequence: TGTGCCAGCAGCCTCCGACAGGGACGGGGGTCCTACGAGCAGTACTTC.

This clone was counted at least ten times. The chain uses TRBV11-2 and TRBJ2-7; tentative D call: TRBD1 (5 bases). The CDR3 loop spans 13 amino acids. Trimming removed 3 bases at V and 4 bases at J, with 10 bases between. Germline V gene data show CDR1 as SGHAT and CDR2 as FQNNGV. This CDR3 reads CASSLGPNYEQYF. DNA for the CDR3: TGTGCCAGCAGCTTGGGGCCGAATTACGAGCAGTACTTC.

J is TRBJ2-1 and V is TRBV5-8; 14 bases agree with TRBD2. The V segment lost 4 bases and the J segment 5 bases; nucleotides outside the gene matches: 14. The V gene's germline CDR1 is SGHTS and CDR2 YDEGEE. This CDR3 has 19 amino acids. CDR3 DNA sequence: TGTGCCAGCAGCCAAGAGACAGGGGGACTAGCGGGAGCGGACAATGAGCAGTTCTTC. Its translation: CASSQETGGLAGADNEQFF.

The V gene is TRBV6-5, the J gene TRBJ2-7, with TRBD2 matching over 14 bases. With 6 bases clipped from V and 4 bases from J, the junction kept 5 bases outside the gene matches. The CDR3 is made up of 15 amino acids. From germline, CDR1 is MNHEY and CDR2 SVGAGI. CDR3 in amino acids: CASRPGTSGSYEQYF. The CDR3 DNA follows: TGTGCCAGCAGACCCGGGACTAGCGGGAGTTACGAGCAGTACTTC.

This rearrangement joins TRBV11-2 to TRBJ1-5, with a possible D match to TRBD1 (6 bases). The ends were cut back, 5 bases at V and 1 base at J, with 12 bases in the middle. CDR1 is SGHAT and CDR2 is FQNNGV in the germline V gene. The CDR3 totals 15 residues. The CDR3 DNA reads TGTGCCAGCAGCCCGGGGGGGGCGAGCAATCAGCCCCAGCATTTT. It translates to CASSPGGASNQPQHF. Looking up the rest from reference TRBV11-2 and TRBJ1-5 gives the full variable domain: EAGVAQSPRYKIIEKRQSVAFWCNPISGHATLYWYQQILGQGPKLLIQFQNNGVVDDSQLPKDRFSAERLKGVDSTLKIQPAKLEDSAVYLCASSPGGASNQPQHFGDGTRLSIL.

This clone was counted at least ten times. The chain has TRBV7-2 and TRBJ1-5, with D unresolved. Per germline, CDR1 SGHTA and CDR2 FQGNSA. V lost 0 bases, J lost 3 bases, and 12 bases lay in between. The CDR3 spans 16 residues. In DNA, the CDR3 is TGTGCCAGCAGCTTAGCCTCGGGGATGGTCAATCAGCCCCAGCATTTT. Protein product: CASSLASGMVNQPQHF.

This chain links TRBV7-2 with TRBJ2-7; 7 bases are shared with TRBD1. V lost 2 bases to trimming and J lost 4 bases; unmatched junction nucleotides: 5. The CDR3 runs 14 residues. Germline CDR1 and CDR2: SGHTA and FQGNSA. CDR3 sequence reads: CASSLNQGEYEQYV. Written as DNA, the CDR3 is TGTGCCAGCAGCTTAAATCAGGGGGAGTACGAGCAGTACGTC.

This clone has only one observation. This rearrangement joins TRBV10-3 to TRBJ2-1, with 12 bases fitting TRBD2. CDR1 and CDR2 from the germline V gene are ENHRY and SYGVKD. The CDR3 runs 18 residues. V gave up 0 bases and J gave up 0 bases; unmatched junction bases: 3. The CDR3, as DNA: TGTGCCATCAGTGAGTCGGGACTAGCGGGCGGCTCCTACAATGAGCAGTTCTTC. Translated: CAISESGLAGGSYNEQFF.

CDR3 protein: CATATGTGVSGQPQHF. Here the CDR3 DNA reads TGTGCCACCGCAACCGGGACAGGGGTATCGGGACAGCCCCAGCATTTT. The V call is TRBV10-3, the J call TRBJ1-5; 10 nucleotides agree with TRBD1. The CDR3 consists of 16 residues. The J segment lost 7 bases and the V segment lost 10 bases, leaving 16 bases of the junction unmatched. Germline CDR1 is ENHRY and CDR2 is SYGVKD.

The J gene is TRBJ1-5, the V gene TRBV7-2; a weak D match, TRBD1 (5 bases). The germline V and J ends were trimmed by 1 base and 5 bases, with 9 bases remaining between them. This CDR3 has 14 residues. Germline-derived CDR1 and CDR2 are SGHTA and FQGNSA. CDR3 protein: CASSLGQGYQPQHF. The CDR3, as DNA: TGTGCCAGCAGCTTAGGGCAGGGCTATCAGCCCCAGCATTTT. Variable domain in full (rest from reference TRBV7-2 and TRBJ1-5): GAGVSQSPSNKVTEKGKDVELRCDPISGHTALYWYRQSLGQGLEFLIYFQGNSAPDKSGLPSDRFSAERTGGSVSTLTIQRTQQEDSAVYLCASSLGQGYQPQHFGDGTRLSIL.

The J gene is TRBJ2-7, the V gene TRBV5-5; D is ambiguous. With 0 bases removed from V and 1 base from J, the gap between germline ends came to 11 bases. The CDR3 totals 15 residues. Germline CDR1 is SGHKS and CDR2 is YYEKEE (reference sequence). CDR3 nucleotides: TGTGCCAGCAGCTTGGACAGCAGAGCTTCCTACGAGCAGTACTTC. Its translation: CASSLDSRASYEQYF.

The chain couples TRBV12-3 or TRBV12-4 to TRBJ2-2; no reliable D call. Between the trimmed V and J ends, which lost 7 bases and 5 bases, there was a span of 8 bases. The CDR3 is made up of 12 amino acids. CDR3 amino acids: CASTFQTGELFF. The CDR3 DNA is TGTGCCAGCACTTTTCAAACCGGGGAGCTGTTTTTT.

This rearrangement joins TRBV7-9 to TRBJ2-5; TRBD2 matches 12 bases. Germline V CDR1 and CDR2: SEHNR, FQNEAQ (reference sequence). The CDR3 is 16 amino acids. V trimming: 1 base; J trimming: 4 bases; junction bases outside the gene matches: 4. The CDR3 sequence is CASSLDRTSGTETQYF. CDR3 coding DNA: TGTGCCAGCAGCTTAGACAGGACTAGCGGGACAGAGACCCAGTACTTC.

The rearrangement uses TRBV4-1 and TRBJ2-3, with TRBD2 matching 8 bases. CDR3 length: 15 amino acids. Germline V gene data show CDR1 as MGHRA and CDR2 as YSYEKL. The trim removed 0 bases at V and 5 bases at J, leaving 4 bases unmatched. The DNA of the CDR3 is TGCGCCAGCAGCCAAGACGGGGGGGAGGGAGATACGCAGTATTTT. This gives the protein CASSQDGGEGDTQYF.

The chain uses TRBV5-5 and TRBJ1-2; TRBD1 might be the D (5 bases). V shed 5 bases and J shed 8 bases, with 16 bases lying between them. CDR1 and CDR2 (germline): SGHKS, YYEKEE (reference sequence). This CDR3 has 13 residues. The CDR3 loop is CASREAGTLGYTF. The DNA for the CDR3 is TGTGCCAGCAGGGAGGCAGGGACTCTCGGCTACACCTTC. Supplemented by reference TRBV5-5 and TRBJ1-2, the full variable domain reads DAGVTQSPTHLIKTRGQQVTLRCSPISGHKSVSWYQQVLGQGPQFIFQYYEKEERGRGNFPDRFSARQFPNYSSELNVNALLLGDSALYLCASREAGTLGYTFGSGTRLTVV.

The CDR3 region is CASRGQNTEAFF. Written as DNA, the CDR3 is TGTGCCAGCAGGGGCCAGAACACTGAAGCTTTCTTT. The gene calls are TRBV3-1 (or the pseudogene TRBV3-2) and TRBJ1-1; D is uncertain. Per germline, CDR1 LGHDT and CDR2 YNNKEL (reference sequence). The CDR3 totals 12 residues. V was clipped by 6 bases and J by 1 base, with 6 bases between them.

The chain links TRBV5-6 to TRBJ1-5, with TRBD1 as a possible D gene (5 bases). V was clipped by 2 bases and J by 9 bases, with 21 bases between them. The CDR3 totals 16 residues. In germline, CDR1 is SGHDT, CDR2 YYEEEE. CDR3 bases: TGTGCCAGCAGCTTTGGCAGGGCGTCGGGGGTAGGGCCCCAGCATTTT. This sequence encodes CASSFGRASGVGPQHF.

This chain joins TRBV11-3 and TRBJ1-5, with TRBD1 matching over 10 bases. The CDR3 is made up of 16 amino acids. In germline, CDR1 is SGHNT, CDR2 YENEEA. Trimming cost V 6 bases and J 5 bases; bases outside gene matches: 10. The CDR3 DNA is TGTGCCAGCAGTCACCACGGGACAGGGGAGGATCAGCCCCAGCATTTT. This gives the protein CASSHHGTGEDQPQHF.